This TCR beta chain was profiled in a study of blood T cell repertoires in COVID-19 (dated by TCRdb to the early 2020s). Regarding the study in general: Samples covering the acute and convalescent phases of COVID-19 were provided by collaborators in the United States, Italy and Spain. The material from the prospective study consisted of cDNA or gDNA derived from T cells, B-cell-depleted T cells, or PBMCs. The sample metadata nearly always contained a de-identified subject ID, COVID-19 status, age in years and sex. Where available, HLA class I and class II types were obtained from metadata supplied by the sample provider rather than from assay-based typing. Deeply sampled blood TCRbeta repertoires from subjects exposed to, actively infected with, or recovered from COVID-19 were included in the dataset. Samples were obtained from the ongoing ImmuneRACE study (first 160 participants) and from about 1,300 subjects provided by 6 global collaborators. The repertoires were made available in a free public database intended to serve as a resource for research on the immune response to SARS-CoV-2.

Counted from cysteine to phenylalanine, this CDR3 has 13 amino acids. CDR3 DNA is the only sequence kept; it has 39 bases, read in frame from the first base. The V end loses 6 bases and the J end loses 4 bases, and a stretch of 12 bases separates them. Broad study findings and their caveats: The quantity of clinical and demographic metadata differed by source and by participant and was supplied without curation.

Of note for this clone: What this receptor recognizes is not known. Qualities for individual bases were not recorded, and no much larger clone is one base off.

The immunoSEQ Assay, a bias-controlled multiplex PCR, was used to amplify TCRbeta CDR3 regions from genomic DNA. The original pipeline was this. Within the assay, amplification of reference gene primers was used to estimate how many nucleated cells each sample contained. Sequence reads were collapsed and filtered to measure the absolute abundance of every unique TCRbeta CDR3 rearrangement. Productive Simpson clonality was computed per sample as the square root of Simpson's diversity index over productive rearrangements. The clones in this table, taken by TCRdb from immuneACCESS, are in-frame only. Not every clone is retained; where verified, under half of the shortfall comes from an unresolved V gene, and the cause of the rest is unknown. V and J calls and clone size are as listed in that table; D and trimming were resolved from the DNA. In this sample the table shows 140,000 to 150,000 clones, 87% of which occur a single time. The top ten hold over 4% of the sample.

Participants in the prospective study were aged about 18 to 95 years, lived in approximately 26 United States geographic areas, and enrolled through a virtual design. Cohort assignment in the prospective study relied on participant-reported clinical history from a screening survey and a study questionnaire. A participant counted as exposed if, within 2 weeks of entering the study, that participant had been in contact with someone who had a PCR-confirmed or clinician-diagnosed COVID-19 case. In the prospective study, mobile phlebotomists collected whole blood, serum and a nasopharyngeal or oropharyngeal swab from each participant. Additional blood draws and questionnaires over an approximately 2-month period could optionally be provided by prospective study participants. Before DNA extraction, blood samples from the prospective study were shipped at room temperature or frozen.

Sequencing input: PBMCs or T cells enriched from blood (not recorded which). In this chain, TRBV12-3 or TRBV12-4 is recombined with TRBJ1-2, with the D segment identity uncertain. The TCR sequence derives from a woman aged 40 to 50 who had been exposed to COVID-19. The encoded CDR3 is CASRPQVGYGYTF. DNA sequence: TGTGCCAGCAGACCCCAGGTTGGCTATGGCTACACCTTC.